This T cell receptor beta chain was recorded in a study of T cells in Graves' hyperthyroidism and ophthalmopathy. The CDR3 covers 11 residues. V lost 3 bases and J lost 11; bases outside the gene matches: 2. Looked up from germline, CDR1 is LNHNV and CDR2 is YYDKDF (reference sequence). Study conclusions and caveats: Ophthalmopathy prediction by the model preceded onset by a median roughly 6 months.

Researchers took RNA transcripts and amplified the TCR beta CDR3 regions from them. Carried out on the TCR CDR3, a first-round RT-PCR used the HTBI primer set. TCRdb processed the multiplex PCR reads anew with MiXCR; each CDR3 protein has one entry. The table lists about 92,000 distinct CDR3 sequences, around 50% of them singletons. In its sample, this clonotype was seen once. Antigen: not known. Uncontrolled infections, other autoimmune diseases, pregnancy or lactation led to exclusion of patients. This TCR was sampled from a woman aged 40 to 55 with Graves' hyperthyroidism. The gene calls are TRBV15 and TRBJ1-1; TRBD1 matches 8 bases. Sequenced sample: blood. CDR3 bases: TGTGCCACCAGCAGGGACAGGGTGGCTTTCTTT. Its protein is CATSRDRVAFF.